The 15 T cell receptor beta chains in this list originate from one sample, sequenced in a study of cytomegalovirus exposure and HLA in healthy donors. The protocol was immunoSEQ multiplex PCR, while the TCRdb copy is restricted to in-frame clones and leaves out a portion. The sample records around 160,000 clones, 85% to 90% being singletons. The sequenced sample was PBMCs. The source of these receptors is a man aged 18 to 30 in good health and CMV-seronegative.

This chain uses TRBV27 with TRBJ2-7, with 7 nucleotides matching TRBD2. From germline, CDR1 is MNHEY and CDR2 SMNVEV (reference sequence). The CDR3 sequence is 12 residues long. With V trimmed by 7 bases and J by 3 bases, 3 bases remained unmatched. The DNA for the CDR3 is TGTGCCAGCAAAACTAGCGACTACGAGCAGTACTTC. This translates into CASKTSDYEQYF.

The chain links TRBV27 to TRBJ2-1; maybe TRBD2 (5 bases). The CDR3 loop spans 16 amino acids. The germline V gene has CDR1 MNHEY and CDR2 SMNVEV (reference sequence). V was trimmed by 5 bases and J by 4 bases, leaving 18 bases between them. The CDR3 DNA follows: TGTGCCAGCAGTAAGACCTACAATAGGGAGTACAATGAGCAGTTCTTC. It specifies CASSKTYNREYNEQFF.

This clone has a single count. The chain is built from TRBV4-1 and TRBJ2-3, with D uncertain. Germline V gene sequence: CDR1 MGHRA, CDR2 YSYEKL. V was cut by 1 base and J by 1 base, with 9 bases left in between. The CDR3 has 15 residues. The CDR3 DNA reads as TGCGCCAGCAGCCAAGCAGGTCCGGGCACAGATACGCAGTATTTT. It is translated as CASSQAGPGTDTQYF.

This chain uses TRBV5-8 with TRBJ1-5; 8 nucleotides match TRBD1. The CDR3 is 15 residues long. V lost 4 bases to trimming and J lost 5 bases; unmatched junction nucleotides: 8. Germline CDR1 is SGHTS and CDR2 is YDEGEE. The CDR3 bases are TGTGCCAGCAGCCCCGGACAGGGATACGATCAGCCCCAGCATTTT. This translates into CASSPGQGYDQPQHF.

The chain joins TRBV5-6 to TRBJ2-3, with 10 nucleotides matching TRBD2. Looked up from germline, CDR1 is SGHDT and CDR2 is YYEEEE. J was trimmed by 2 bases and V by 0 bases; bases with no gene match: 6. The CDR3 loop spans 17 amino acids. The CDR3 DNA sequence: TGTGCCAGCAGCTTGGCGTCACTAGCGGGGCTCACAGATACGCAGTATTTT. Translated: CASSLASLAGLTDTQYF.

The chain carries TRBV4-3 and TRBJ1-4; 7 positions match TRBD1. The germline V gene has CDR1 LGHNA and CDR2 YSLEER. This CDR3 is 17 amino acids long. Trimming cost V 1 base and J 0 bases; bases outside gene matches: 5. CDR3 coding DNA: TGCGCCAGCAGCCAAGCCACAGGGGCTGCAACTAATGAAAAACTGTTTTTT. Its translation is CASSQATGAATNEKLFF.

The chain uses TRBV10-3 and TRBJ1-1; perhaps TRBD1 as D (6 bases). Deletions cut 10 bases from V and 6 bases from J, with 18 bases between. The CDR3 is made up of 13 amino acids. Germline V gene lookup returns CDR1 ENHRY and CDR2 SYGVKD. CDR3 in amino acids: CATTGMSWAEAFF. The CDR3 DNA reads as TGTGCCACTACAGGGATGTCTTGGGCTGAAGCTTTCTTT.

The J gene is TRBJ2-2, the V gene TRBV9, with TRBD1 as a possible D gene (5 bases). The length of the CDR3 is 16 residues. The germline V and J ends were trimmed by 0 bases and 1 base, with 10 bases remaining between them. The germline V gene has CDR1 SGDLS and CDR2 YYNGEE. The CDR3 nucleotides are TGTGCCAGCAGCGTAGATCTAACAGGGAACACCGGGGAGCTGTTTTTT. Protein product: CASSVDLTGNTGELFF.

The chain's CDR3 is CASSQAGSGELFF. The DNA for the CDR3 is TGCGCCAGCAGCCAAGCGGGGTCCGGGGAGCTGTTTTTT. The V gene is TRBV4-1, the J gene TRBJ2-2; the D gene is possibly TRBD2 (5 bases). The V gene lost 1 base and the J gene lost 6 bases, with 6 bases spanning the gap. Germline V gene lookup returns CDR1 MGHRA and CDR2 YSYEKL. This CDR3 contains 13 residues.

The V call is TRBV5-4, the J call TRBJ1-1; tentatively, D is TRBD1 (5 bases). CDR3 length equals 15 residues. The germline V gene has CDR1 SGHNT and CDR2 YYREEE (reference sequence). The V end lost 4 bases, the J end lost 5 bases, and 18 bases lay between the germline ends. In nucleotides, the CDR3 is TGTGCCAGCAGCCCTAAGGGCAGGGCCGGAACTGAAGCTTTCTTT. Translation: CASSPKGRAGTEAFF.

The rearrangement links TRBV5-1 to TRBJ2-7; 9 positions match TRBD2. CDR3 length equals 15 residues. V shed 0 bases and J 6 bases; nucleotides not matched to a gene: 7. Germline CDR1 is SGHRS and CDR2 is YFSETQ. The DNA of the CDR3 is TGCGCCAGCAGCTTGGCAGCGGGAGGTGAGGTCGAGCAGTACTTC. Translated, it gives CASSLAAGGEVEQYF.

In its sample, this clone was seen once. The CDR3 region has the DNA TGTGCCAGCAGTGCCACTGCCGCCTCCTACAATGAGCAGTTCTTC. This translates into CASSATAASYNEQFF. J is TRBJ2-1 and V is TRBV6-1; D remains ambiguous. The length of the CDR3 is 15 residues. Per germline, CDR1 MNHNS and CDR2 SASEGT. Trimming took off 4 bases at V and 0 bases at J, with 10 bases between the two ends.

The chain carries TRBV6-5 and TRBJ1-1; weak D call: TRBD1 (5 bases). With 4 bases removed from V and 5 bases from J, the gap between germline ends came to 17 bases. CDR1 is MNHEY and CDR2 is SVGAGI in the germline V gene. This CDR3 is 15 amino acids long. CDR3 DNA sequence: TGTGCCAGCAGTTCCCTGGCGGGGACGAGTACTGAAGCTTTCTTT. Amino acid sequence: CASSSLAGTSTEAFF.

The gene calls are TRBV5-1 and TRBJ2-7; weak D call: TRBD2 (5 bases). Trimming took 0 bases from V and 0 from J, leaving 10 bases between them. CDR3 size: 15 residues. Germline lookup yields CDR1 SGHRS and CDR2 YFSETQ. The CDR3 is CASSLVRGSSYEQYF. The CDR3 bases are TGCGCCAGCAGCTTGGTACGTGGGAGCTCCTACGAGCAGTACTTC.

The chain recombines TRBV11-3 with TRBJ2-2, with 10 bases aligning to TRBD2. This CDR3 has 17 amino acids. In germline, CDR1 is SGHNT, CDR2 YENEEA. Trimming at V came to 3 bases and at J to 5 bases, leaving 9 bases not matched to a gene. The DNA for the CDR3 is TGTGCCAGCAGCTTTTACAGCGGGGGGGCACGGACCGGGGAGCTGTTTTTT. Translated: CASSFYSGGARTGELFF.